This TCR beta chain was sequenced in a study of blood T cell repertoires in COVID-19 (dated by TCRdb to 2018 to 2020). Regarding the complete study: Samples from collaborators originated in the United States, Italy and Spain and spanned both the acute and convalescent phases of COVID-19. The material from the prospective study consisted of cDNA or gDNA derived from T cells, B-cell-depleted T cells, or PBMCs. Subjects who had been exposed to COVID-19, were actively infected with it, or had recovered from it provided the deeply sampled blood TCRbeta repertoires that made up the dataset. A freely available public database, intended as a resource for researchers studying the immune response to SARS-CoV-2, is where the repertoires were released. Samples came from the ongoing ImmuneRACE study (first 160 participants) plus 1,254 subjects from 6 global collaborators. The sample metadata nearly always contained a de-identified subject ID, COVID-19 status, age in years and sex. HLA class I and class II types, where available, came from metadata supplied by the sample provider rather than from assay-based typing. The paper as a whole reports these results and caveats: The amount of clinical and demographic metadata varied by source and participant and was provided uncurated.

TCRbeta CDR3 regions were amplified from genomic DNA by means of the immunoSEQ Assay, a bias-controlled multiplex PCR. Turning to the authors' computational methods: The number of nucleated cells in each sample was estimated by amplification of reference gene primers within the assay. To quantify the absolute abundance of each unique TCRbeta CDR3 rearrangement, sequence reads were collapsed and filtered. For each sample, productive Simpson clonality was calculated as the square root of Simpson's diversity index across productive rearrangements. As stored in TCRdb, this immuneACCESS dataset retains in-frame rearrangements with V and J assigned. A fraction of the clones does not appear; measured against another copy, unresolved V genes explain less than half of the discrepancy, and the remainder lacks a known reason. V, J and clone size are those of that table, while D and trimming were read from the DNA. Here the sample has roughly 100,000 clones; 87% occur a single time. Around 15% of the sample goes to the ten largest clones.

Whole blood was collected in K2EDTA tubes by collaborating institutions according to the institutions' own protocols. For TCRbeta analysis, collaborators shipped samples in one of three forms: frozen whole blood, isolated PBMCs, or DNA extracted from either of those sample types. Comments on this clone: Its antigen is unknown. No qualities accompany the bases; no much larger clone lies one base away.

The cysteine opens and the phenylalanine closes a CDR3 of 15 amino acids. Just CDR3 DNA is preserved here, 45 bases in frame from base 1. CDR1 and CDR2 were assigned from the germline V gene (reference sequence) as MNHEY and SMNVEV. Germline trimming amounts to 5 bases on V and 2 bases on J, with 6 as the count of junction bases outside the gene matches. The chain is encoded by TRBV27 joined to TRBJ2-7; the central 10 bases match TRBD1. The receptor's source is a man aged 45 to 65 with acute or convalescent COVID-19. The sequenced sample was peripheral blood. Here is the DNA: TGTGCCAGCAGTGAACCGGACAGGGGGACCTACGAGCAGTACTTC. Its protein reads: CASSEPDRGTYEQYF.